This entry lists 6 T cell receptor beta chains sequenced from one sample in a study of patients and donors after allogeneic stem cell transplantation. TCRdb reprocessed the RT-PCR reads with MiXCR, giving one entry per CDR3 protein. Of about 160,000 distinct CDR3 sequences listed, nearly 25% were seen once; the top ten hold 25% to 30%. Sample: blood, either unsorted or a sorted T cell fraction (not recorded which). These receptors all stem from a human donor who was either an allogeneic HSCT recipient or a stem cell or donor lymphocyte infusion donor (not recorded which). It is not recorded whose cells these are; they may come from a transplant donor.

The rearrangement uses TRBV5-1 and TRBJ2-7; D call uncertain. The length of the CDR3 is 14 residues. Trimming pared 0 bases from V and 2 bases from J, leaving 9 bases between. CDR1 and CDR2 (germline): SGHRS, YFSETQ. CDR3 in amino acids: CASSLEAGTYEQYF. The CDR3 bases are TGCGCCAGCAGCTTGGAGGCCGGCACCTACGAGCAGTACTTC.

This clonotype appeared a few times. The V gene is TRBV20-1, the J gene TRBJ1-5, with 7 nucleotides matching TRBD1. Germline trimming cut 6 bases from V and 9 bases from J; bases unmatched to any gene: 8. Germline CDR1 DFQATT, CDR2 SNEGSKA (reference sequence). This CDR3 spans 12 amino acids. The CDR3 DNA reads as TGCAGTGCCACTGACAGGGCCTTGCCCCAGCATTTT. This gives the protein CSATDRALPQHF.

This clonotype occurred a few times. This chain connects TRBV20-1 to TRBJ2-3; no clear D gene. The CDR3 runs to 15 residues. The germline V and J ends were trimmed by 0 bases and 4 bases, with 14 bases remaining between them. Germline CDR1 is DFQATT and CDR2 is SNEGSKA (reference sequence). The chain's CDR3 is CSARDLGNPPDTQYF. The CDR3 nucleotides read TGCAGTGCTAGAGATCTCGGAAACCCCCCAGATACGCAGTATTTT.

This clonotype appeared a few times. This chain connects TRBV29-1 to TRBJ2-7; D is perhaps TRBD1 (6 bases). V gave up 4 bases and J gave up 1 base, with 11 bases separating them. In germline, CDR1 is SQVTM, CDR2 ANQGSEA. The CDR3 is 13 amino acids. CDR3 in DNA: TGCAGCGTTGGGGGGCCTCTATCCTACGAGCAGTACTTC. Residues: CSVGGPLSYEQYF.

This clonotype was detected a few times. This chain joins TRBV5-1 and TRBJ2-7; D gene ambiguous. CDR3 size: 15 residues. V lost 3 bases and J 2 bases, leaving 15 bases between the germline ends. Germline CDR1 SGHRS, CDR2 YFSETQ. The CDR3 is CASSSDPLWPYEQYF. CDR3 coding DNA: TGCGCCAGCAGCTCGGACCCGCTTTGGCCCTACGAGCAGTACTTC.

The chain is built from TRBV30 and TRBJ1-6; the D is unclear. The CDR3 extends over 17 amino acids. V was cut by 2 bases and J by 9 bases, with 23 bases left in between. Germline lookup yields CDR1 GTSNPN and CDR2 SVGIG (reference sequence). The CDR3 spells CAWSPAAGGIAFSPLHF. CDR3 nucleotide sequence: TGTGCCTGGAGTCCGGCCGCCGGAGGTATAGCGTTTTCACCCCTCCACTTT.